Below, one T cell receptor beta chain is given with its context. Its cognate antigen is unknown. This entry belongs to a study of shared clonotypes between healthy human individuals. Findings of the study overall: Investigators expected sequencing depth to affect clonotype sharing among donors. Large sequencing depth failed to make sorted-subset sequencing complete, rarefaction showed.

Execution of the assay was at deep level. The data were produced by immunoSEQ multiplex PCR, yet TCRdb's version contains in-frame clones alone and is incomplete. Of 650,000 to 800,000 clones in the sample, about two thirds were seen once. This receptor was taken from a woman in her 30s in good health. What was sequenced was memory CD4+ T cells sorted from blood. Subset noted: CD45RA-negative fraction.

CDR3 loop: CASSGRGSYEQYF. CDR3 in DNA: TGTGCCAGCAGTGGCAGGGGTTCCTACGAGCAGTACTTC. The rearrangement uses TRBV5-6 and TRBJ2-7; tentative D call: TRBD1 (6 bases). This CDR3 contains 13 residues. With 5 bases removed from V and 1 base from J, the gap between germline ends came to 10 bases. Per germline, CDR1 SGHDT and CDR2 YYEEEE.